The next 5 T cell receptor beta chains were all read from a single sample in a study of T cell repertoires in aging, cancer and after chemotherapy. Rearranged V-D-J TRB sequences were amplified with a mixed TRB-A/B primer pool. TCRdb independently ran MiXCR on the multiplex PCR reads; one entry per CDR3 protein. In the table there are roughly 8,100 distinct CDR3 sequences, 32% of which are singletons. The template was genomic DNA from peripheral blood, not RNA. The specimen was blood. The receptors were sampled from a human donor in good health.

The chain employs TRBV7-2 and TRBJ2-7, with D possibly being TRBD2 (6 bases). The V and J ends lost 5 bases and 0 bases respectively, with 14 bases between them. The CDR3 consists of 15 residues. Germline lookup yields CDR1 SGHTA and CDR2 FQGNSA. CDR3 protein: CASSPRDGSSYEQYF. CDR3 DNA: TGTGCCAGCAGCCCCCGGGACGGGAGCTCCTACGAGCAGTACTTC.

This clonotype was seen more than once but under ten times. The chain has TRBV12-3 or TRBV12-4 and TRBJ2-1, with D uncertain. CDR3 length equals 11 residues. The ends were cut back, 6 bases at V and 10 bases at J, with 10 bases in the middle. The CDR3 loop reads CASSGIGEQFF. The CDR3 region has the DNA TGTGCCAGCAGCGGAATTGGGGAGCAGTTCTTC.

This clonotype was counted between two and nine times. This chain connects TRBV18 to TRBJ1-2, with D possibly matching TRBD1 (6 bases). The CDR3 runs to 14 residues. The V end was cut by 3 bases, the J end by 8 bases, with 16 bases between. The V gene's germline CDR1 is KGHSH and CDR2 LQKENI. CDR3 DNA: TGTGCCAGCTCACCGACCGGACAGCAGGGCGGCTACACCTTC. This translates into CASSPTGQQGGYTF. The full variable domain, in which reference TRBV18 and TRBJ1-2 provide the parts outside the CDR3, is NAGVMQNPRHLVRRRGQEARLRCSPMKGHSHVYWYRQLPEEGLKFMVYLQKENIIDESGMPKERFSAEFPKEGPSILRIQQVVRGDSAAYFCASSPTGQQGGYTFGSGTRLTVV.

This clonotype counts as medium-sized. The chain recombines TRBV6-5 with TRBJ2-3; a weak D match, TRBD1 (5 bases). Trimming cost V 5 bases and J 0 bases, with 15 bases left between them. Germline CDR1 and CDR2: MNHEY and SVGAGI. The CDR3 spans 16 residues. CDR3: CASSPYPTASTDTQYF. CDR3 DNA: TGTGCCAGCAGTCCTTATCCGACAGCTAGCACAGATACGCAGTATTTT.

This rearrangement joins TRBV6-5 to TRBJ2-3, with 10 bases aligning to TRBD2. The V gene's germline CDR1 is MNHEY and CDR2 SVGAGI. The V segment lost 0 bases and the J segment 3 bases; nucleotides outside the gene matches: 3. This CDR3 is built from 16 residues. For the CDR3, the DNA is TGTGCCAGCAGTTACTCGGTAGCGGGGGGTACAGATACGCAGTATTTT. It codes for CASSYSVAGGTDTQYF.